This TCR beta chain was captured in a study of T cell responses to AZD1222 COVID-19 vaccine. Whole-study results and caveats: Only after the peak T cell response were repertoires sampled.

Profiled with immunoSEQ multiplex PCR; TCRdb holds only in-frame clones, not every one. The sample has about 150,000 clones; 90% are singletons. This clone was picked up one time. The antigen is unknown. Deletions cut 5 bases from V and 7 bases from J, with 11 bases between. Germline CDR1 and CDR2: MGHRA and YSYEKL. The CDR3 has 13 residues. The sequence was obtained from an adult in good health. V and J are TRBV4-1 and TRBJ1-4, with unresolved D. The sequenced sample was peripheral blood, obtained on day 0 of AZD1222 vaccination. DNA of the CDR3: TGCGCCAGCAGCTTACAACGGAGTGAAAAACTGTTTTTT. It is translated as CASSLQRSEKLFF.